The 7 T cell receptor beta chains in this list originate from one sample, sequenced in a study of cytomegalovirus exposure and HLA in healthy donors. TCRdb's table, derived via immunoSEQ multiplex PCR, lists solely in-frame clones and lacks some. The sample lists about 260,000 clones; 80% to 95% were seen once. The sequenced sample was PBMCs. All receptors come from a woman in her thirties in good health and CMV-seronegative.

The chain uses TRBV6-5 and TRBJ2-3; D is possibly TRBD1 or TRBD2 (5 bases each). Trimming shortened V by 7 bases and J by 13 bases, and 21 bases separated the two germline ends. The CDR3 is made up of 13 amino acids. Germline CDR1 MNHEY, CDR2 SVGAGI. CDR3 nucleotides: TGTGCCAGCAAGGAGTCTAGCCAGAAACAGGAGTATTTT. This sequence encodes CASKESSQKQEYF.

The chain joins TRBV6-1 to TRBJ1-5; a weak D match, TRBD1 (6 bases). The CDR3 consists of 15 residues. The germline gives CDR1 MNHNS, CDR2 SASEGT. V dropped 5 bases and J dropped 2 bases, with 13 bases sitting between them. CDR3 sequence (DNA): TGTGCCAGCAGTCGAACCAGGGGCGGCAATCAGCCCCAGCATTTT. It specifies CASSRTRGGNQPQHF.

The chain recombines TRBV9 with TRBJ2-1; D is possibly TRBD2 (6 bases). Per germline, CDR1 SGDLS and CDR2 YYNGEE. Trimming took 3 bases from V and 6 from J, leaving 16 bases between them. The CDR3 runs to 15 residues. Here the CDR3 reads CASSGGWEEINEQFF. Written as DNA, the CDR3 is TGTGCCAGCAGCGGGGGTTGGGAGGAGATCAATGAGCAGTTCTTC.

CDR3 region: CASSLEANTEAFF. CDR3 bases: TGTGCCAGCAGCTTAGAGGCAAACACTGAAGCTTTCTTT. This sequence joins TRBV11-2 and TRBJ1-1, with D hard to call. CDR3 length equals 13 residues. V shed 0 bases and J shed 2 bases, with 4 bases lying between them. Germline CDR1 and CDR2: SGHAT and FQNNGV.

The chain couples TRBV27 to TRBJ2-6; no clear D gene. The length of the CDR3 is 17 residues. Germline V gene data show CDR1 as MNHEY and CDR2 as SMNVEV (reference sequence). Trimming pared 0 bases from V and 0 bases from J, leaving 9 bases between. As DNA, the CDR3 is TGTGCCAGCAGTTTATCGTTAGGGCTCTCTGGGGCCAACGTCCTGACTTTC. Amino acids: CASSLSLGLSGANVLTF.

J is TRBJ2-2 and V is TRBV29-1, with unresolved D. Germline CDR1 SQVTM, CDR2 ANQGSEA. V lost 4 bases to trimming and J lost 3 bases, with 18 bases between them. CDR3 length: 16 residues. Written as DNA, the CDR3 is TGCAGCGTTGGGGGTCAGGTTAGCCCCTACACCGGGGAGCTGTTTTTT. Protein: CSVGGQVSPYTGELFF.

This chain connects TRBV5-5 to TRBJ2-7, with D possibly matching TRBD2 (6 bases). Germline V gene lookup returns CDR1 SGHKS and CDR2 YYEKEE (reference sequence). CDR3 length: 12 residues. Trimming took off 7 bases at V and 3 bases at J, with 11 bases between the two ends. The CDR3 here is CASVRDDYEQYF. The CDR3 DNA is TGTGCCAGCGTGCGGGATGACTACGAGCAGTACTTC.